This T cell receptor beta chain was recorded in a study of CD8 T cells in ankylosing spondylitis. Study-wide points: One TCR beta motif, made up of 7 or 8 highly homologous variants, appeared characteristic of ankylosing spondylitis blood. Earlier reports found some motif variants in synovial fluid and blood in reactive arthritis.

Details on this clonotype: Its target is unknown.

Germline V lookup: CDR1 KGHSH, CDR2 LQKENI. The CDR3 loop spans 14 amino acids. V dropped 3 bases and J dropped 3; count of bases not matched to a gene: 5. TCRdb reprocessed the 5' RACE reads with MiXCR, giving one entry per CDR3 protein. This table holds about 250,000 distinct CDR3 sequences, around 32% found once. The chain uses TRBV18 and TRBJ2-7, with TRBD1 identical over 7 bases. The sequence was obtained from a male donor with ankylosing spondylitis or in good health (not recorded which). Input material: blood, either unsorted or a sorted T cell fraction (not recorded which). The CDR3 nucleotides are TGTGCCAGCTCACCTCCTGGGACAGTCTACGAGCAGTACTTC. This gives the protein CASSPPGTVYEQYF.